This T cell receptor (beta chain) came from a study of T cell responses to AZD1222 COVID-19 vaccine. Study-wide points: It was only a handful of AZD1222 recipients who were seropositive at baseline. Mapped onto spike, vaccine-associated CD4 TCRs spanned it and were dominant at 160-218 and 743-854.

The CDR3 sequence is 13 residues long. Germline V CDR1 and CDR2: SNHLY, FYNNEI. V lost 1 base to trimming and J lost 8 bases, with 11 bases between them. Using immunoSEQ multiplex PCR, the repertoire was profiled, and TCRdb retains in-frame clones only, with some absent. The sample has 120,000 to 150,000 clones; roughly nine tenths are singletons. This clone was observed once. The antigen remains unidentified. V usage is TRBV2 and J usage is TRBJ1-2, with unresolved D. This TCR came from an adult in good health. Sample: peripheral blood, taken on day 0 of AZD1222 vaccination. This CDR3 is CASSEVAGRGYTF. As DNA, the CDR3 is TGTGCCAGCAGTGAAGTGGCAGGAAGAGGCTACACCTTC.